Given below is one T cell receptor (beta chain) in context. This clone turned up a few times. Its antigen remains unidentified. No clone much larger than this one lies a single base away; base qualities are absent. The data stem from a study of blood T cell repertoires in COVID-19 (TCRdb year 2020). Looking at the study overall: Collaborator samples came from the United States, Italy and Spain and covered acute and convalescent phases of COVID-19. Samples were obtained from the ongoing ImmuneRACE study (first 160 participants) and from 1,000 to 1,500 subjects provided by 6 global collaborators. Where available, HLA class I and class II types were obtained from metadata supplied by the sample provider rather than from assay-based typing. The material from the prospective study consisted of cDNA or gDNA derived from T cells, B-cell-depleted T cells, or PBMCs. Sample metadata almost always included a de-identified subject ID, COVID-19 status, age in years and sex. Deeply sampled blood TCRbeta repertoires from subjects exposed to, actively infected with, or recovered from COVID-19 were included in the dataset. A freely available public database, intended as a resource for researchers studying the immune response to SARS-CoV-2, is where the repertoires were released.

Study-wide findings and limitations: The amount of clinical and demographic metadata varied by source and participant and was provided uncurated.

Collaborating institutions collected whole blood in K2EDTA tubes following their own protocols. Collaborator samples were shipped for TCRbeta analysis as frozen whole blood, isolated PBMCs, or DNA extracted from either sample type. TCRbeta CDR3 regions were amplified from genomic DNA using the immunoSEQ Assay, a bias-controlled multiplex PCR. On the authors' methods: The number of nucleated cells in each sample was estimated from the amplification of reference gene primers within the assay. To quantify the absolute abundance of each unique TCRbeta CDR3 rearrangement, sequence reads were collapsed and filtered. For each sample, productive Simpson clonality was calculated as the square root of Simpson's diversity index across productive rearrangements. In TCRdb, the immuneACCESS table is reduced to in-frame sequences with V and J assigned. These tables do not hold every clone; where another copy was compared, an unresolved V gene accounts for under half, and the others remain unexplained. The D gene and trimming were derived from the DNA, and the V and J assignments and clone size from that table. For this sample the table gives some 170,000 clones, of which about 81% were detected only once. The ten largest account for around 9.9% of the sample.

Including the terminal cysteine and phenylalanine, the CDR3 comprises 13 residues. Only the CDR3 part of the read is kept: 39 bases, read in frame from the first base. V and J lose 5 bases and 7 bases, and a span of 12 bases separates them. The germline V gene (reference sequence) supplies CDR1 MNHEY and CDR2 SMNVEV. The rearrangement joined TRBV27 to TRBJ1-5; the best D guess is TRBD1, with 6 bases matching. The TCR was taken from a human donor in a cohort sampled during active COVID-19. The sample consisted of peripheral blood. The CDR3 is CASSPTQGQPQHF. In nucleotide form, the sequence is TGTGCCAGCAGTCCAACCCAGGGGCAGCCCCAGCATTTT.